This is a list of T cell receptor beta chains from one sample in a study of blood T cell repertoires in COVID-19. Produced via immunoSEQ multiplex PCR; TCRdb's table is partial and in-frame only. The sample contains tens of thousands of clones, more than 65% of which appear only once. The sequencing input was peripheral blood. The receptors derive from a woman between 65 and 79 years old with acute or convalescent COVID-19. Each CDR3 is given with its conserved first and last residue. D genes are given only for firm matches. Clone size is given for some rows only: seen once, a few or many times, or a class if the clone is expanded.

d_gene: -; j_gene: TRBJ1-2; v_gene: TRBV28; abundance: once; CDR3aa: CASSSPREVANYGYTF; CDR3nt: TGTGCCAGCAGTTCCCCCCGAGAAGTAGCTAACTATGGCTACACCTTC
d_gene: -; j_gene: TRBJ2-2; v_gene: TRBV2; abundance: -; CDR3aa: CASSKWQANTGELFF; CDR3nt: TGTGCCAGCAGCAAGTGGCAGGCGAACACCGGGGAGCTGTTTTTT
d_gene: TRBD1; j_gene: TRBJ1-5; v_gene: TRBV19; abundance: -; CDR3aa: CASRFGTGGVSNQPQHF; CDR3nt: TGTGCCAGTAGGTTCGGGACAGGGGGCGTTAGCAATCAGCCCCAGCATTTT
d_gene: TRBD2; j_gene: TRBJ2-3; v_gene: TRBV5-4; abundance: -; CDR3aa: CASSQRLAGTDTQYF; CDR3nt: TGTGCCAGCAGCCAAAGACTAGCGGGAACAGATACGCAGTATTTT
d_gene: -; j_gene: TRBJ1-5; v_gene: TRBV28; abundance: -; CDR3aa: CATASNQPQHF; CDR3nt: TGTGCCACTGCGAGCAATCAGCCCCAGCATTTT
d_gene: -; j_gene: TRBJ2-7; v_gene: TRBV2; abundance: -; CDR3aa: CASSDQGLRSYEQYF; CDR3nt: TGTGCCAGCAGTGATCAGGGGTTAAGGTCCTACGAGCAGTACTTC
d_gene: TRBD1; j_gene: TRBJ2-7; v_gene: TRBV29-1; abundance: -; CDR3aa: CSAYETGGVEQYF; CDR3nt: TGCAGCGCCTACGAGACAGGGGGCGTCGAGCAGTACTTC
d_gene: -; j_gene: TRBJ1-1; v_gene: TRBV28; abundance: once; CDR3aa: CASSLSRFNTEAFF; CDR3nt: TGTGCCAGCAGTTTATCGAGGTTCAACACTGAAGCTTTCTTT
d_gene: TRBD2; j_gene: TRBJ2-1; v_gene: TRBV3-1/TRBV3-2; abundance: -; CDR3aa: CASAELAGGHEQFF; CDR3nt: TGTGCCAGCGCAGAACTAGCGGGAGGCCATGAGCAGTTCTTC
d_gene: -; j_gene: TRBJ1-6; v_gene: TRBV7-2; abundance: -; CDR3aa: CASSLGTDNSPLHF; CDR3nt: TGTGCCAGCAGCTTAGGGACAGATAATTCACCCCTCCACTTT
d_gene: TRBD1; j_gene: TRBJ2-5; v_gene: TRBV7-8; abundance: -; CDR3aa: CASSLSGQQVAQYF; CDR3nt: TGTGCCAGCAGCCTATCGGGACAGCAGGTGGCCCAGTACTTC
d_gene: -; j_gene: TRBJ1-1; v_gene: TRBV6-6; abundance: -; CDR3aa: CASSYDRWMNTEAFF; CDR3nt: TGTGCCAGCAGTTACGACAGATGGATGAACACTGAAGCTTTCTTT
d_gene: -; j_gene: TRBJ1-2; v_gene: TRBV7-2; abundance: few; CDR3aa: CASSGYRVRYGYTF; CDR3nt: TGTGCCAGCAGCGGCTACAGGGTCCGCTATGGCTACACCTTC
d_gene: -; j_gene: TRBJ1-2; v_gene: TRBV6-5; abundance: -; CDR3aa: CASSPEGYDRYTF; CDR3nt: TGTGCCAGCAGTCCAGAGGGTTACGATCGCTACACCTTC
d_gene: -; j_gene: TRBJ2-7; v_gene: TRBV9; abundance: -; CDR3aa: CASSVGRQATLEQYF; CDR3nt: TGTGCCAGCAGCGTAGGCCGGCAGGCTACCCTGGAGCAGTACTTC
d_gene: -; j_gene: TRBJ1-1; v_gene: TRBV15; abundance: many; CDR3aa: CATSRDSLEVGTEAFF; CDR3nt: TGTGCCACCAGCAGAGATTCGCTTGAGGTGGGCACTGAAGCTTTCTTT
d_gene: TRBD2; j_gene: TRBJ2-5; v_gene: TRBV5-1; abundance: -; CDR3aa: CASSTSGGAVETQYF; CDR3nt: TGCGCCAGCAGCACTAGCGGGGGGGCCGTAGAGACCCAGTACTTC
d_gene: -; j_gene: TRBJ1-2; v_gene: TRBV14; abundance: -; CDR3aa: CASSLTDYYGYTF; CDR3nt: TGTGCCAGCAGCTTAACAGATTACTATGGCTACACCTTC
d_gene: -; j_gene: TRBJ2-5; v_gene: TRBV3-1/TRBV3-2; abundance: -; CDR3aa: CASSQGSVETQYF; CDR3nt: TGTGCCAGCAGCCAAGGTAGCGTAGAGACCCAGTACTTC
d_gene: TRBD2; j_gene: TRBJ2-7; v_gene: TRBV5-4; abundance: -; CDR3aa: CASSPDSTRGSSYEQYF; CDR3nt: TGTGCCAGCAGCCCGGATTCGACGCGGGGGTCCTCCTACGAGCAGTACTTC
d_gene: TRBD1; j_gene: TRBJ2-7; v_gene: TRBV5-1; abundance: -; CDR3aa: CASSPSGTGIDEQYF; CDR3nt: TGCGCCAGCAGCCCCTCTGGGACAGGGATCGACGAGCAGTACTTC
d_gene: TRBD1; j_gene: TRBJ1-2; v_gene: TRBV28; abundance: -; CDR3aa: CASSFEGARGYGYTF; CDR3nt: TGTGCCAGCAGTTTTGAGGGGGCTCGGGGGTATGGCTACACCTTC
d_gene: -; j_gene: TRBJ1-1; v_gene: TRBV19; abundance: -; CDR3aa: CASSRGTANTEAFF; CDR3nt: TGTGCCAGTAGTCGGGGAACGGCGAACACTGAAGCTTTCTTT
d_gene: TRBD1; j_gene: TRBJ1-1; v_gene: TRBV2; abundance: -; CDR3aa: CASRLGQGISSTEAFF; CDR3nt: TGTGCCAGCAGACTGGGACAGGGGATTTCAAGCACTGAAGCTTTCTTT
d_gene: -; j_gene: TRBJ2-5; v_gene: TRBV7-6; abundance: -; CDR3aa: CASSLASIAETQYF; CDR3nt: TGTGCCAGCAGCTTAGCGTCTATCGCGGAGACCCAGTACTTC